These 23 T cell receptor beta chains came from one sample sequenced in a study of cytomegalovirus exposure and HLA in healthy donors (dated by TCRdb to about 2017). Library prep was done by the immunoSEQ multiplex PCR assay. A mixture of 60 forward primers for TCR Vbeta segments and 13 reverse primers for TCR Jbeta segments was used in the multiplex PCR. TCRdb stores this immuneACCESS table with in-frame sequences only. Part of the clones is absent; in the studies checked, under half of the shortfall reflects unresolved V genes, and no reason is known for the rest. Counted in this sample were some 99,000 clones; roughly 79% of them appeared once. The ten biggest clones cover 2% of the sample. Sequenced material: PBMCs. The receptors were sampled from a man between 35 and 55 years old in good health and CMV-seronegative.

The J gene is TRBJ2-7, the V gene TRBV7-2; a weak D match, TRBD1 (5 bases). Germline CDR1 reads SGHTA; CDR2 reads FQGNSA. CDR3 length equals 14 residues. Trimming removed 4 bases from V and 2 bases from J, with 12 bases in between. The CDR3, as DNA: TGTGCCAGCAGCTATACAGGACCCCCCTACGAGCAGTACTTC. Protein: CASSYTGPPYEQYF.

A remark on this clone: At one end, the junction sequence differs from germline, possibly due to a read error. V usage is TRBV27 and J usage is TRBJ1-2; 9 bases are a match to TRBD1. Germline CDR1 and CDR2: MNHEY and SMNVEV (reference sequence). This CDR3 is built from 16 residues. In DNA, the CDR3 is TGTGCCAGCAGTCTTACCCCAACAGGGGGCCGGAATGGTTACACCTTC. This sequence encodes CASSLTPTGGRNGYTF.

The CDR3 nucleotides read TGTGCCAGCAGGATAGCGGGGCGCCAAGAGACCCAGTACTTC. Its protein product is CASRIAGRQETQYF. The chain joins TRBV6-5 to TRBJ2-5; 8 bases map to TRBD2. The CDR3 has 14 amino acids. V was clipped by 6 bases and J by 1 base; unmatched bases: 4. Germline V gene sequence: CDR1 MNHEY, CDR2 SVGAGI.

The chain combines TRBV4-2 with TRBJ1-1, with TRBD1 identical over 7 bases. The CDR3 runs to 14 residues. The trim removed 4 bases at V and 4 bases at J, leaving 6 bases unmatched. CDR1 is LGHNA and CDR2 is YNFKEQ in the germline V gene. DNA for the CDR3: TGTGCCAGCAGCCTCCTCACAGGGGTCACTGAAGCTTTCTTT. It is translated as CASSLLTGVTEAFF.

The chain carries TRBV5-1 and TRBJ2-2; 8 positions match TRBD1. The CDR3 is 16 amino acids. The germline gives CDR1 SGHRS, CDR2 YFSETQ. V gave up 4 bases and J gave up 6 bases; unmatched junction bases: 11. Written as DNA, the CDR3 is TGCGCCAGCAGCCGGAGACAGGGGCGGTTCGCCGGGGAGCTGTTTTTT. Protein product: CASSRRQGRFAGELFF.

Points on this clone: Other DNA sequences of this sample code for an identical CDR3. The chain employs TRBV6-5 and TRBJ2-7, with 10 nucleotides matching TRBD2. CDR3 length: 13 residues. CDR1 is MNHEY, CDR2 SVGAGI, per germline. V was pared by 6 bases and J by 4 bases, with 3 bases of the junction left unmatched. CDR3: CASRKREGYEQYF. The CDR3 DNA reads TGTGCCAGCAGGAAGCGGGAGGGTTACGAGCAGTACTTC.

This clone was counted once. The rearrangement uses TRBV7-2 and TRBJ2-5; 9 positions agree with TRBD2. Germline lookup yields CDR1 SGHTA and CDR2 FQGNSA. Germline trimming cut 5 bases from V and 4 bases from J; bases unmatched to any gene: 8. CDR3 size: 15 residues. CDR3 amino acids: CASSRAGGPRETQYF. For the CDR3, the DNA is TGTGCCAGCAGCAGGGCGGGAGGGCCCCGAGAGACCCAGTACTTC.

The V and J genes are TRBV4-2 and TRBJ2-5, with D maybe TRBD2 (6 bases). The germline V and J ends were trimmed by 3 bases and 2 bases, with 13 bases remaining between them. From germline, CDR1 is LGHNA and CDR2 YNFKEQ. This CDR3 has 15 residues. The DNA for the CDR3 is TGTGCCAGCAGCCATGGAGGGGTGCGGCAAGAGACCCAGTACTTC. Residues: CASSHGGVRQETQYF.

CDR3 region: CASSSPRAGGLGEQFF. CDR3 sequence (DNA): TGTGCCAGCAGTTCCCCCCGAGCGGGGGGGCTAGGTGAGCAGTTCTTC. This chain uses TRBV28 with TRBJ2-1; 10 nucleotides line up with TRBD2. CDR3 size: 16 residues. CDR1 MDHEN and CDR2 SYDVKM come from the germline V gene. V lost 4 bases and J lost 9; bases outside the gene matches: 12.

The CDR3 nucleotides are TGTGCCAGCAGGAGACCAGGTTCTGGAAACACCATATATTTT. Protein product: CASRRPGSGNTIYF. J is TRBJ1-3 and V is TRBV5-5, with unresolved D. CDR3 size: 14 residues. The germline V gene encodes CDR1 SGHKS and CDR2 YYEKEE (reference sequence). Trimming left V 5 bases short and J 1 base short, with 10 bases between.

The genes are TRBV9 and TRBJ2-5; D ambiguous. CDR1 SGDLS and CDR2 YYNGEE come from the germline V gene. The V gene lost 2 bases and the J gene lost 2 bases, with 7 bases spanning the gap. The CDR3 totals 13 residues. CDR3 sequence reads: CASSVSPQETQYF. In DNA, the CDR3 is TGTGCCAGCAGCGTGTCCCCACAAGAGACCCAGTACTTC.

This clone was counted between two and nine times. The V and J genes are TRBV19 and TRBJ1-1, with TRBD1 as a possible D gene (6 bases). This CDR3 comprises 14 residues. V lost 3 bases and J 6 bases, leaving 14 bases between the germline ends. Germline V CDR1 and CDR2: LNHDA, SQIVND (reference sequence). The CDR3 sequence: CASSMSGQGSEAFF. The CDR3 DNA is TGTGCCAGTAGTATGTCGGGGCAGGGGTCTGAAGCTTTCTTT.

The chain recombines TRBV7-2 with TRBJ2-2; tentative D call: TRBD1 (5 bases). Trimming took 2 bases from V and 1 from J, leaving 5 bases between them. The germline V gene encodes CDR1 SGHTA and CDR2 FQGNSA. The CDR3 is made up of 14 amino acids. CDR3 bases: TGTGCCAGCAGCTTACAGGGGAACACCGGGGAGCTGTTTTTT. Protein: CASSLQGNTGELFF.

The V and J genes are TRBV9 and TRBJ2-1; D perhaps matches TRBD1 (6 bases). CDR1 is SGDLS and CDR2 is YYNGEE in the germline V gene. The CDR3 extends over 14 amino acids. Trimming pared 3 bases from V and 6 bases from J, leaving 13 bases between. CDR3 protein: CASSGSIQGNEQFF. The CDR3 DNA reads TGTGCCAGCAGCGGCTCGATACAGGGCAATGAGCAGTTCTTC. Variable domain in full (rest from reference TRBV9 and TRBJ2-1): DSGVTQTPKHLITATGQRVTLRCSPRSGDLSVYWYQQSLDQGLQFLIQYYNGEERAKGNILERFSAQQFPDLHSELNLSSLELGDSALYFCASSGSIQGNEQFFGPGTRLTVL.

The chain couples TRBV7-2 to TRBJ2-5, with 7 bases matching TRBD2. Germline CDR1 SGHTA, CDR2 FQGNSA. This CDR3 comprises 15 residues. J was trimmed by 3 bases and V by 4 bases; bases with no gene match: 8. For the CDR3, the DNA is TGTGCCAGCAGCTCCGTTTGGGGGAGGGAAGAGACCCAGTACTTC. Translation gives CASSSVWGREETQYF.

The chain couples TRBV4-3 to TRBJ1-2, with 9 bases identical to TRBD1. Germline V gives CDR1 LGHNA, CDR2 YSLEER. V lost 3 bases and J lost 5; bases outside the gene matches: 1. There are 13 residues in the CDR3. In DNA, the CDR3 is TGCGCCAGCAGCCAGGGACAGGGATATGGCTACACCTTC. Encoded protein: CASSQGQGYGYTF.

The CDR3 loop reads CASSLTGHKASYEQYF. The CDR3 DNA reads TGTGCCAGCAGTTTAACAGGGCATAAGGCATCCTACGAGCAGTACTTC. The gene calls are TRBV28 and TRBJ2-7; a possible D gene is TRBD1 (6 bases). Trimming cost V 2 bases and J 1 base, with 15 bases left between them. The length of the CDR3 is 16 residues. Germline V CDR1 and CDR2: MDHEN, SYDVKM.

The chain carries TRBV27 and TRBJ2-7, with D hard to call. Trimming removed 2 bases at V and 4 bases at J, with 9 bases between. The CDR3 is 13 amino acids. The germline gives CDR1 MNHEY, CDR2 SMNVEV (reference sequence). This CDR3 is CASSLVVSYEQYF. DNA for the CDR3: TGTGCCAGCAGTTTAGTGGTGAGTTACGAGCAGTACTTC.

Comments on this clone: The junction departs from germline at one end; a sequencing error may be responsible. J is TRBJ2-7 and V is TRBV7-9, with 9 bases that match TRBD1. CDR1 SEHNR and CDR2 FQNEAQ come from the germline V gene (reference sequence). The CDR3 runs 17 residues. This chain's CDR3 is CSSSSAQTGTGIYEQYF. In nucleotides, the CDR3 is TGTTCCAGCAGCTCGGCCCAAACCGGGACAGGGATCTACGAGCAGTACTTC.

This sequence joins TRBV5-1 and TRBJ2-5; 7 bases match TRBD2. Germline V gene data show CDR1 as SGHRS and CDR2 as YFSETQ. V shed 0 bases, J shed 5 bases, and the junction held 7 bases outside the gene matches. This CDR3 is built from 15 residues. The CDR3 DNA is TGCGCCAGCAGCTTGGATTTCACGGGGGGTGAGACCCAGTACTTC. This codes for CASSLDFTGGETQYF.

This clone ranks as medium-sized. This rearrangement joins TRBV5-6 to TRBJ2-7, with D tentatively TRBD1 (6 bases). Germline V gene data show CDR1 as SGHDT and CDR2 as YYEEEE. With 2 bases removed from V and 4 bases from J, the gap between germline ends came to 22 bases. The CDR3 covers 17 residues. The CDR3 DNA reads TGTGCCAGCAGCTTCAATCCCGGGACAACCTTTTCTTACGAGCAGTACTTC. Protein product: CASSFNPGTTFSYEQYF.

This clone appeared a few times. V is TRBV4-3 and J is TRBJ2-1, with 9 bases that match TRBD1. Germline CDR1 LGHNA, CDR2 YSLEER. The V gene end was trimmed by 0 bases and the J gene end by 7 bases; junction bases not matched to a gene: 13. This CDR3 is 18 amino acids long. The CDR3 region has the DNA TGCGCCAGCAGCCAAGATGGGGGAAACAGGGGGCTTAGGAATGAGCAGTTCTTC. The encoded protein is CASSQDGGNRGLRNEQFF.

The chain employs TRBV6-5 and TRBJ1-5, with D possibly TRBD1 on 5 matching bases. Trimming stripped 5 bases from V and 3 bases from J, with 14 bases between. The CDR3 length is 15 residues. The V gene's germline CDR1 is MNHEY and CDR2 SVGAGI. The CDR3 sequence: CASSPQGANNQPQHF. The CDR3 DNA sequence: TGTGCCAGCAGTCCTCAAGGGGCGAACAATCAGCCCCAGCATTTT.